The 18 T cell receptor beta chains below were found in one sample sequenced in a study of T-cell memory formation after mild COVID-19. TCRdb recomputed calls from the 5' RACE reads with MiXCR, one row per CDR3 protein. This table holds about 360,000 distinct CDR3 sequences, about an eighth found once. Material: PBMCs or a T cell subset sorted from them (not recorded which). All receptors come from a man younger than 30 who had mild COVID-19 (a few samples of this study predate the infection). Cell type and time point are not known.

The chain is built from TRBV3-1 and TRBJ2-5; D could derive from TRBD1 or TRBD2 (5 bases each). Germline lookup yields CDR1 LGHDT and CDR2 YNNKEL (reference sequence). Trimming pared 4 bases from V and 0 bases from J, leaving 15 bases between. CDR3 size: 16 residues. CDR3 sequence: CASSPERGWYQETQYF. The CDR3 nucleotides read TGTGCCAGCAGCCCCGAGAGGGGTTGGTACCAAGAGACCCAGTACTTC.

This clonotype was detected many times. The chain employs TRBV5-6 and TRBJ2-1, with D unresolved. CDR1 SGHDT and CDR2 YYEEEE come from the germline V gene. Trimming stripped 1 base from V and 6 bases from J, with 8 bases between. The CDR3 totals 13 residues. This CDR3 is CASSLLGGNEQFF. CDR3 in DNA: TGTGCCAGCAGCTTGTTGGGTGGCAATGAGCAGTTCTTC.

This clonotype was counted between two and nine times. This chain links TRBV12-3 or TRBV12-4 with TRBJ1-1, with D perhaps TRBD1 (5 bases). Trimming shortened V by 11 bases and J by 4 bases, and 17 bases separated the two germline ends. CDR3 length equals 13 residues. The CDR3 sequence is CAQGRDGGTEAFF. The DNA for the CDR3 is TGTGCCCAGGGAAGGGATGGAGGCACTGAAGCTTTCTTT.

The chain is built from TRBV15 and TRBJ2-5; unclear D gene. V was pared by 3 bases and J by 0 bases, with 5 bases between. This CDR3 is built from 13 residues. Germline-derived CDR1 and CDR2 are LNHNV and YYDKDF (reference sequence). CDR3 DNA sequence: TGTGCCACCAGCAGGGAGTACCAAGAGACCCAGTACTTC. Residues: CATSREYQETQYF.

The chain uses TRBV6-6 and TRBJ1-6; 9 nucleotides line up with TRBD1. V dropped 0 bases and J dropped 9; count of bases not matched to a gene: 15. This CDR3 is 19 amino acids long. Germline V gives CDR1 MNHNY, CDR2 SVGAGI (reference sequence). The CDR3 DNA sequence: TGTGCCAGCAGTTACTCGATTGGGACAGGGAGGGTAATTAGTTCACCCCTCCACTTT. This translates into CASSYSIGTGRVISSPLHF.

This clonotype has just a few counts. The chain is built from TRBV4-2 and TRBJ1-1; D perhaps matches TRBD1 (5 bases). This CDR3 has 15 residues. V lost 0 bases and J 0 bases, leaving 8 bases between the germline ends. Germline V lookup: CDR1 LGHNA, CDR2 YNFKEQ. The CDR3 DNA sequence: TGTGCCAGCAGCCAAGATAGACAGTTGAACACTGAAGCTTTCTTT. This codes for CASSQDRQLNTEAFF.

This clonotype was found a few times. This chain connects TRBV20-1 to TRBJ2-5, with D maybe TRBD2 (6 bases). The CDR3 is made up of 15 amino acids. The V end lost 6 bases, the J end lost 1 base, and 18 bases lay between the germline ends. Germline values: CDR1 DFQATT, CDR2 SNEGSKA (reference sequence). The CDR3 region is CSAPARRGIQETQYF. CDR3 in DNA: TGCAGTGCCCCAGCGAGGAGGGGAATCCAAGAGACCCAGTACTTC.

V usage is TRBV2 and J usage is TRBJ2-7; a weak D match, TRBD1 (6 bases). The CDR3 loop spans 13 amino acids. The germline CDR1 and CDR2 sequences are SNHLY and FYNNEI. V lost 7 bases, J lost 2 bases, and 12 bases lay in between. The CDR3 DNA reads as TGTGCCAGCAATGGGGACACCCCCTACGAGCAGTACGTC. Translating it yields CASNGDTPYEQYV.

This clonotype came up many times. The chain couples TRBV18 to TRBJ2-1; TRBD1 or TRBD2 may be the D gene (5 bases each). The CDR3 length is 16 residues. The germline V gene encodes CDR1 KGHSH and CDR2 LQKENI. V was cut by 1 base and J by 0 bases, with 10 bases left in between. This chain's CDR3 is CASSPLWGSSYNEQFF. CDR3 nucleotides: TGTGCCAGCTCACCACTCTGGGGGAGCTCCTACAATGAGCAGTTCTTC.

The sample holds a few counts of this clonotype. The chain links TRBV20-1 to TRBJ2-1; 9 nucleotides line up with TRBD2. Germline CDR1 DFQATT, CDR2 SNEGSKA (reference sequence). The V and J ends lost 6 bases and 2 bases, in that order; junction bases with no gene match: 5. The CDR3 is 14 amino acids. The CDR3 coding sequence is TGCAGTGCAAGCCTAGCGGGGCCCTACAATGAGCAGTTCTTC. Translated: CSASLAGPYNEQFF.

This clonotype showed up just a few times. CDR3 sequence: CSAGDTGLKQFF. DNA for the CDR3: TGCAGTGCTGGGGACACGGGGCTTAAGCAGTTCTTC. This chain joins TRBV20-1 and TRBJ2-1; maybe TRBD1 (6 bases). V was trimmed by 5 bases and J by 11 bases, leaving 16 bases between them. Germline CDR1 DFQATT, CDR2 SNEGSKA (reference sequence). This CDR3 contains 12 residues.

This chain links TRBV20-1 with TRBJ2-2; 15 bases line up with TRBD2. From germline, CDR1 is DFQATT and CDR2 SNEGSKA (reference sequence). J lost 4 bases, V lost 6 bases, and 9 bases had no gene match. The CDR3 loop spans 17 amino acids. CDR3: CSANGLAGGPGTGELFF. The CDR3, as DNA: TGCAGTGCCAACGGACTAGCGGGGGGGCCGGGCACCGGGGAGCTGTTTTTT.

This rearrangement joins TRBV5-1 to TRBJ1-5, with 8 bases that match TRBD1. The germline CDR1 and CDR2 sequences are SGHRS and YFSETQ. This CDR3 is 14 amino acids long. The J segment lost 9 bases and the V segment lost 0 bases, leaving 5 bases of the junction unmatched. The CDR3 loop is CASSLVGQGAPQHF. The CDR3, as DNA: TGCGCCAGCAGCTTGGTAGGCCAGGGGGCGCCCCAGCATTTT. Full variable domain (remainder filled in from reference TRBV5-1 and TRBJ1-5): KAGVTQTPRYLIKTRGQQVTLSCSPISGHRSVSWYQQTPGQGLQFLFEYFSETQRNKGNFPGRFSGRQFSNSRSEMNVSTLELGDSALYLCASSLVGQGAPQHFGDGTRLSIL.

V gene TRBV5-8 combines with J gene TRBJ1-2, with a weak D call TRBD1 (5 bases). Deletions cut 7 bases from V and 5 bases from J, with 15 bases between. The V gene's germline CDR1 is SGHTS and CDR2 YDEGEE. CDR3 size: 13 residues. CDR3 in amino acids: CASQLRAYYGYTF. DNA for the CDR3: TGTGCCAGCCAGCTCAGGGCTTATTATGGCTACACCTTC.

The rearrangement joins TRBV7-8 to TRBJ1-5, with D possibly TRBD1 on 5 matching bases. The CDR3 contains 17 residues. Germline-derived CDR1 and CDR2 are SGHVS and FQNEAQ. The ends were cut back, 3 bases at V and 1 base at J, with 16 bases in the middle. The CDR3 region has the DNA TGTGCCAGCAGCTTTAGACCAGGGCCCTTCAGCAATCAGCCCCAGCATTTT. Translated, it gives CASSFRPGPFSNQPQHF.

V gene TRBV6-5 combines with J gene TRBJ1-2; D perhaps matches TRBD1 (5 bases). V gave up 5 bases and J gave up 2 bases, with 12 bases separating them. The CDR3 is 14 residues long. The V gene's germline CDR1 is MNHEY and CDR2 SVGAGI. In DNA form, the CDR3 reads TGTGCCAGCAGTACGGGGACCGCGAACTATGGCTACACCTTC. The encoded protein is CASSTGTANYGYTF.

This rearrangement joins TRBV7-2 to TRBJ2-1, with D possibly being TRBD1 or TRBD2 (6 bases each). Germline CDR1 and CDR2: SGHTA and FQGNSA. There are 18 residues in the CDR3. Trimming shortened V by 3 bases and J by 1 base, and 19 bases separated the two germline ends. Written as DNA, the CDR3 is TGTGCCAGCAGCTTTACCAGGGGAGGACGGAGGTCCTACAATGAGCAGTTCTTC. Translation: CASSFTRGGRRSYNEQFF. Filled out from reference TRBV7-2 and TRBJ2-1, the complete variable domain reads GAGVSQSPSNKVTEKGKDVELRCDPISGHTALYWYRQSLGQGLEFLIYFQGNSAPDKSGLPSDRFSAERTGGSVSTLTIQRTQQEDSAVYLCASSFTRGGRRSYNEQFFGPGTRLTVL.

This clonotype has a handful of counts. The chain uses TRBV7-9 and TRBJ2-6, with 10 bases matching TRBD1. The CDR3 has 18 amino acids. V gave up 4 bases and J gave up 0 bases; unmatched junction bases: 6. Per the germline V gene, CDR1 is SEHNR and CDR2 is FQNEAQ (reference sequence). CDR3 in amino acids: CASSSRTGGSSGANVLTF. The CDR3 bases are TGTGCCAGCAGCTCAAGGACAGGGGGGTCCTCTGGGGCCAACGTCCTGACTTTC.